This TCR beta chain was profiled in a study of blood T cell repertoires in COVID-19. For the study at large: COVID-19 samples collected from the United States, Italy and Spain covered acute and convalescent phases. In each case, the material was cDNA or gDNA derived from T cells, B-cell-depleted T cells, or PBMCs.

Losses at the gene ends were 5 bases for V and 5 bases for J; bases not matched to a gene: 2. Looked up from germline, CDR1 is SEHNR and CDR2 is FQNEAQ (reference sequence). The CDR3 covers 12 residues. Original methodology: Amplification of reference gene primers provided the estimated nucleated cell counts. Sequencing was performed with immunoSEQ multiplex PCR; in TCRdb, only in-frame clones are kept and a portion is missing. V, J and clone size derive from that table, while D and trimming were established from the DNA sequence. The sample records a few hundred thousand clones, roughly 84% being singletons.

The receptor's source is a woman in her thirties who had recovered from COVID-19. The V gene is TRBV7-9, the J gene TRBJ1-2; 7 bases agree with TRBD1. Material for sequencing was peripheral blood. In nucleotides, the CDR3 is TGTGCCAGCAGCAGGGACAGTTATGGCTACACCTTC. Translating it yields CASSRDSYGYTF.